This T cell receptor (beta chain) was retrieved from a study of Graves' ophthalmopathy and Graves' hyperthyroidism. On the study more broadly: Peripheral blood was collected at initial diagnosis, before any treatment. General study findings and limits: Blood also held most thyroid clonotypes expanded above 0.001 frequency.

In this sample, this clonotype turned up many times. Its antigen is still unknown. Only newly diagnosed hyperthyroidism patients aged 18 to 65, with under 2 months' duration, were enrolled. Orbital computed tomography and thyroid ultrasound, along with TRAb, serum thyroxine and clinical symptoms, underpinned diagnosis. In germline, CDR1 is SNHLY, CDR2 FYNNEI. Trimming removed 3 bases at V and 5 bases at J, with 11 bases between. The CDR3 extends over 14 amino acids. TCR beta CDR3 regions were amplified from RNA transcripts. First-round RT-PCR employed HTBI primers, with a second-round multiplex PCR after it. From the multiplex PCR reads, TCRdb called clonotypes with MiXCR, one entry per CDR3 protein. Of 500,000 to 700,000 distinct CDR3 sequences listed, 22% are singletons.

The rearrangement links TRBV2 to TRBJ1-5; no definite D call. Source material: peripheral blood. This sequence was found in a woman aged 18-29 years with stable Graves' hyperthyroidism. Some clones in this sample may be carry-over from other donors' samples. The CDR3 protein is CASSDLSEDQPQHF. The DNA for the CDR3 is TGTGCCAGCAGTGATTTAAGTGAGGATCAGCCCCAGCATTTT.